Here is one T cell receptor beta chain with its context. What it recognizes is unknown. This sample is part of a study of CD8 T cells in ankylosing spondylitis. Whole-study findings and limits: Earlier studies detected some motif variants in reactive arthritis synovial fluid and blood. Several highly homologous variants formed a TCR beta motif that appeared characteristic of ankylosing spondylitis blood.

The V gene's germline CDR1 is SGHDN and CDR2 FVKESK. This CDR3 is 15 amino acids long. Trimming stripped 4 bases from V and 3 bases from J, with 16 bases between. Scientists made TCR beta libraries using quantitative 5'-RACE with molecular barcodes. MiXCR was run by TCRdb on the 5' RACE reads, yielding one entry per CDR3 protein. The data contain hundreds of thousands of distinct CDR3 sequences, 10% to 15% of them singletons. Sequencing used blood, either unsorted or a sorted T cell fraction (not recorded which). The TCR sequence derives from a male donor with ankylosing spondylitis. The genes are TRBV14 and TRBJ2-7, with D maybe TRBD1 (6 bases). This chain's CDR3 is CASSPNGGEFYEQYF. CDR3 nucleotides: TGTGCCAGCAGCCCGAATGGGGGCGAATTCTACGAGCAGTACTTC.